This entry is about one T cell receptor beta chain. Antigen: not known. In each sample, some 9.6 x 10^4 TCR templates were assayed. The method was immunoSEQ multiplex PCR; TCRdb's version includes in-frame clones alone and lacks a portion of them. The sample lists around 99,000 clones, about 92% occurring once. In germline, CDR1 is SGHRS, CDR2 YFSETQ. The V end lost 2 bases, the J end lost 0 bases, and 17 bases lay between the germline ends. The CDR3 loop spans 17 amino acids. The data were taken from a study of siplizumab effects on memory and regulatory T cells. Whole-study results and caveats: Alloreactive sequences tracing back to unstimulated CD4+ memory cells were significantly reduced by siplizumab. Apparently key alloresponse contributors, naive T cells also seemed more diverse than memory cells. Left unconfirmed was the suppressive function of proliferating Tregs from siplizumab cultures.

This receptor was obtained from a human donor in good health. The chain uses TRBV5-1 and TRBJ1-2; maybe TRBD1 (5 bases). The sequenced sample was Tregs sorted from blood. DNA of the CDR3: TGCGCCAGCAGCTTTAGTGTGACGGGGACGGCTAACTATGGCTACACCTTC. Translation gives CASSFSVTGTANYGYTF.